These 20 T cell receptor beta chains originate from one sample sequenced in a study of blood T cell repertoires in COVID-19. Profiled with immunoSEQ multiplex PCR; TCRdb holds only in-frame clones, not every one. The table has about 220,000 clones, approximately 86% seen once. Sequencing used PBMCs or T cells enriched from blood (not recorded which). The receptor set was obtained from a woman aged 25 to 39 with acute COVID-19.

The chain uses TRBV4-2 and TRBJ1-5, with D unresolved. The V gene's germline CDR1 is LGHNA and CDR2 YNFKEQ. CDR3 length: 16 residues. V shed 0 bases and J shed 6 bases, with 15 bases lying between them. In nucleotides, the CDR3 is TGTGCCAGCAGCCAAGAAGTAATCAGTACGGGTCAGCCCCAGCATTTT. Its translation: CASSQEVISTGQPQHF.

The chain employs TRBV24-1 and TRBJ1-2; D gene unclear. CDR3 length equals 14 residues. Trimming cost V 2 bases and J 2 bases, with 8 bases left between them. Germline values: CDR1 KGHDR, CDR2 SFDVKD. The CDR3 reads CATSDSNLNYGYTF. The DNA for the CDR3 is TGTGCCACCAGTGATTCTAACCTAAACTATGGCTACACCTTC.

DNA for the CDR3: TGTGCTAGTGGTTTGGTTCGGTATAGCAATCAGCCCCAGCATTTT. This sequence encodes CASGLVRYSNQPQHF. V gene TRBV12-5 combines with J gene TRBJ1-5; D is ambiguous. The CDR3 spans 15 residues. The ends were cut back, 0 bases at V and 0 bases at J, with 6 bases in the middle. Germline CDR1 is LGHNT and CDR2 is FRNRAP. The full variable domain, in which reference TRBV12-5 and TRBJ1-5 provide the parts outside the CDR3, is DARVTQTPRHKVTEMGQEVTMRCQPILGHNTVFWYRQTMMQGLELLAYFRNRAPLDDSGMPKDRFSAEMPDATLATLKIQPSEPRDSAVYFCASGLVRYSNQPQHFGDGTRLSIL.

This chain links TRBV29-1 with TRBJ2-7; 9 bases are shared with TRBD2. The CDR3 runs 14 residues. Looked up from germline, CDR1 is SQVTM and CDR2 is ANQGSEA. V was clipped by 4 bases and J by 1 base; unmatched bases: 5. In DNA, the CDR3 is TGCAGCGTTGGGGAGCGGGGGGATTCCTACGAGCAGTACTTC. Translated, it gives CSVGERGDSYEQYF.

This clone was recorded once. The V call is TRBV5-1, the J call TRBJ2-3, with 10 positions matching TRBD2. Germline values: CDR1 SGHRS, CDR2 YFSETQ. V was clipped by 3 bases and J by 2 bases; unmatched bases: 6. The CDR3 sequence is 16 residues long. DNA of the CDR3: TGCGCCAGCAGCTCCAGGACTAGCGGAACCACAGATACGCAGTATTTT. It codes for CASSSRTSGTTDTQYF.

The rearrangement links TRBV29-1 to TRBJ2-1; the D gene is possibly TRBD2 (5 bases). CDR3 size: 11 residues. The V end was cut by 4 bases, the J end by 7 bases, with 8 bases between. CDR1 is SQVTM, CDR2 ANQGSEA, per germline. The CDR3 sequence is CSVGRGNEQFF. As DNA, the CDR3 is TGCAGCGTTGGGAGAGGGAATGAGCAGTTCTTC.

The V gene is TRBV5-5, the J gene TRBJ1-4, with D possibly TRBD1 on 5 matching bases. V was clipped by 3 bases and J by 2 bases, with 8 bases between them. The CDR3 consists of 14 residues. CDR1 is SGHKS, CDR2 YYEKEE, per germline (reference sequence). The CDR3 nucleotides read TGTGCCAGCAGCTCAGGGAATACTAATGAAAAACTGTTTTTT. It encodes CASSSGNTNEKLFF.

CDR3 sequence reads: CASSPLRSGSYEQYF. The CDR3 DNA reads TGTGCCAGCAGTCCCCTGAGGAGCGGTTCATACGAGCAGTACTTC. The V call is TRBV6-5, the J call TRBJ2-7; TRBD2 is a possible D gene (5 bases). The CDR3 runs 15 residues. Trimming left V 5 bases short and J 4 bases short, with 18 bases between. CDR1 and CDR2 (germline): MNHEY, SVGAGI.

The V call is TRBV6-4, the J call TRBJ2-3; D gene unclear. The CDR3 runs to 13 residues. CDR1 is MRHNA, CDR2 SNTAGT, per germline. With 6 bases removed from V and 0 bases from J, the gap between germline ends came to 7 bases. The CDR3 loop reads CASRGSSTDTQYF. Written as DNA, the CDR3 is TGTGCCAGCAGGGGCTCGAGCACAGATACGCAGTATTTT.

J is TRBJ1-2 and V is TRBV5-1; 9 nucleotides align to TRBD1. The CDR3 is 15 amino acids. Germline CDR1 is SGHRS and CDR2 is YFSETQ. J was trimmed by 7 bases and V by 4 bases; bases with no gene match: 11. In DNA form, the CDR3 reads TGCGCCAGCAGCAGGACTACAGGGGGCGAGGGTGGCTACACCTTC. Translating it yields CASSRTTGGEGGYTF.

V and J are TRBV5-1 and TRBJ2-1; the D gene is possibly TRBD2 (5 bases). V gave up 3 bases and J gave up 5 bases, with 9 bases separating them. CDR1 is SGHRS and CDR2 is YFSETQ in the germline V gene. The CDR3 is 13 amino acids. The CDR3 here is CASSSDGDNEQFF. DNA of the CDR3: TGCGCCAGCAGCTCAGACGGGGACAATGAGCAGTTCTTC.

The chain uses TRBV4-1 and TRBJ1-2; D uncertain. The CDR3 contains 13 residues. CDR1 is MGHRA, CDR2 YSYEKL, per germline. Trimming pared 6 bases from V and 7 bases from J, leaving 15 bases between. The CDR3 DNA reads TGCGCCAGCAGAAGCACCGGGTCTAGTGGCTACACCTTC. The encoded protein is CASRSTGSSGYTF.

Notes on this clone: One end of the junction varies from germline; a read error may be responsible. The chain combines TRBV4-3 with TRBJ1-2; TRBD1 is a possible D gene (6 bases). This CDR3 comprises 14 residues. CDR1 LGHNA and CDR2 YSLEER come from the germline V gene. The CDR3 DNA reads TGCGCCAGCAGCCAATATCTGGGCAGGGGCCTAGCCGTTTTC. It codes for CASSQYLGRGLAVF.

This rearrangement joins TRBV18 to TRBJ1-1; a possible D gene is TRBD1 (5 bases). The germline V gene encodes CDR1 KGHSH and CDR2 LQKENI. V was shortened by 2 bases and J by 1 base, with 8 bases between the two germline ends. This CDR3 contains 14 residues. The CDR3 loop is CASSPETENTEAFF. The CDR3 DNA follows: TGTGCCAGCTCACCAGAGACAGAGAACACTGAAGCTTTCTTT.

CDR3 bases: TGTGCCAGCAGCTTATCAGAAGGAGGAGGAGGAGATACGCAGTATTTT. It codes for CASSLSEGGGGDTQYF. The V call is TRBV11-2, the J call TRBJ2-3; possible D gene TRBD2, 5 bases. This CDR3 has 16 residues. CDR1 is SGHAT and CDR2 is FQNNGV in the germline V gene. Trimming pared 2 bases from V and 5 bases from J, leaving 17 bases between.

The chain joins TRBV5-5 to TRBJ1-2, with D possibly being TRBD1 (6 bases). CDR3 length equals 16 residues. Germline CDR1 and CDR2: SGHKS and YYEKEE (reference sequence). The V gene lost 0 bases and the J gene lost 3 bases, with 15 bases spanning the gap. This CDR3 reads CASSLGGTGPHYGYTF. In DNA, the CDR3 is TGTGCCAGCAGCTTGGGGGGCACAGGGCCCCACTATGGCTACACCTTC.

The V gene is TRBV7-8, the J gene TRBJ2-3; a weak D match, TRBD2 (6 bases). This CDR3 comprises 17 residues. Germline loops: CDR1 SGHVS, CDR2 FQNEAQ. Deletions cut 0 bases from V and 1 base from J, with 14 bases between. The CDR3 here is CASSLARRATGTDTQYF. The DNA of the CDR3 is TGTGCCAGCAGCTTAGCTCGGAGGGCCACTGGCACAGATACGCAGTATTTT.

The V and J genes are TRBV27 and TRBJ2-7, with TRBD1 identical over 9 bases. Germline CDR1 is MNHEY and CDR2 is SMNVEV (reference sequence). Trimming cost V 0 bases and J 3 bases; bases outside gene matches: 6. This CDR3 is 16 amino acids long. The CDR3 reads CASSLSSGDRVYEQYF. In DNA form, the CDR3 reads TGTGCCAGCAGTTTATCGTCCGGGGACAGGGTCTACGAGCAGTACTTC.

The chain links TRBV6-2 or TRBV6-3 to TRBJ2-7, with a tentative D call TRBD1 (6 bases). Germline CDR1 and CDR2: MNHEY and SVGEGT. The CDR3 contains 16 residues. V was pared by 4 bases and J by 3 bases, with 19 bases between. The CDR3 reads CASSSSPWTEDYEQYF. CDR3 nucleotide sequence: TGTGCCAGCAGTTCGTCTCCGTGGACAGAGGACTACGAGCAGTACTTC.

The chain carries TRBV7-6 and TRBJ2-3, with a possible D match to TRBD2 (6 bases). This CDR3 has 18 residues. V lost 2 bases and J 0 bases, leaving 18 bases between the germline ends. Germline V CDR1 and CDR2: SGHVS, FNYEAQ. Here the CDR3 DNA reads TGTGCCAGCAGCTTACTGAAGGTGGGGACTTCTAGCACAGATACGCAGTATTTT. Its translation is CASSLLKVGTSSTDTQYF.